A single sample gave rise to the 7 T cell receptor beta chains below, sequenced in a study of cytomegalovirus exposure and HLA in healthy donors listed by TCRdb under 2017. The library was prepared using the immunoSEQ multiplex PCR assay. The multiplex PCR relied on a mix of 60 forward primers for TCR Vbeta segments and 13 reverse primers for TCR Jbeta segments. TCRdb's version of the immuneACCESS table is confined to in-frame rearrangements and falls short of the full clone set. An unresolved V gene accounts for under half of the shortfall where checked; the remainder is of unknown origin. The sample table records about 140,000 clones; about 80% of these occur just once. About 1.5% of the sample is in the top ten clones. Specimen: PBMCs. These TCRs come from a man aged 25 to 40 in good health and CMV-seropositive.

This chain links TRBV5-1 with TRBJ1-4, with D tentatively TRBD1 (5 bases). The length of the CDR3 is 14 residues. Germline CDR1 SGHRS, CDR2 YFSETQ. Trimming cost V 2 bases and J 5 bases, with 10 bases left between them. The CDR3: CASSLAKGNEKLFF. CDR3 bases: TGCGCCAGCAGCTTAGCCAAGGGGAATGAAAAACTGTTTTTT.

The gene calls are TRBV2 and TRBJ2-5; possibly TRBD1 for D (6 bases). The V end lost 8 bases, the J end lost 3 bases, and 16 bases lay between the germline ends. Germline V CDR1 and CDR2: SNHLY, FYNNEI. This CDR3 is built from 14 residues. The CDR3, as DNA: TGTGCCAGCGGACCACAGGGTTCTGAAGAGACCCAGTACTTC. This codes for CASGPQGSEETQYF.

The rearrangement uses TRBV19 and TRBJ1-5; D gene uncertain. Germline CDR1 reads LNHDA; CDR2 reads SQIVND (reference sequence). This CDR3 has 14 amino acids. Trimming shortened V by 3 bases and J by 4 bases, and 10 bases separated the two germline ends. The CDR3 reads CASSIAGSNQPQHF. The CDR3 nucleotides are TGTGCCAGTAGTATCGCGGGGAGTAATCAGCCCCAGCATTTT.

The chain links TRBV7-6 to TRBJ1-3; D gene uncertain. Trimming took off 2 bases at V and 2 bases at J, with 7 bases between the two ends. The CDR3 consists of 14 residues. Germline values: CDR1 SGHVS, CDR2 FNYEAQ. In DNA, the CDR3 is TGTGCCAGCAGCTTATACAGCACTGGAAACACCATATATTTT. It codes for CASSLYSTGNTIYF.

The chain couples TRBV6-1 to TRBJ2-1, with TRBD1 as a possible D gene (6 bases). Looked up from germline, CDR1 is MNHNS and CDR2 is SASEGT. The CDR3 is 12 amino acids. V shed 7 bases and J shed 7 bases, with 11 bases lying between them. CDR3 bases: TGTGCCAGCACTACAGGGTATAATGAGCAGTTCTTC. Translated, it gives CASTTGYNEQFF.

The CDR3 coding sequence is TGTGCCAGCAGCTTAGTCCCCGGCGGAGCTTTCTTT. It codes for CASSLVPGGAFF. This rearrangement joins TRBV7-2 to TRBJ1-1, with no clear D. V lost 1 base, J lost 10 bases, and 10 bases lay in between. CDR1 SGHTA and CDR2 FQGNSA come from the germline V gene. The CDR3 sequence is 12 residues long.

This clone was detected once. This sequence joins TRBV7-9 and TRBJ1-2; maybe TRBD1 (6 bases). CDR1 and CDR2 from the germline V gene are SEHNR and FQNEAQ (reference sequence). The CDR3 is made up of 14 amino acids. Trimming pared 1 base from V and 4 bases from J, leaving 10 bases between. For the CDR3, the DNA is TGTGCCAGCAGCTTAGACAGGGCGCTCTATGGCTACACCTTC. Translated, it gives CASSLDRALYGYTF.